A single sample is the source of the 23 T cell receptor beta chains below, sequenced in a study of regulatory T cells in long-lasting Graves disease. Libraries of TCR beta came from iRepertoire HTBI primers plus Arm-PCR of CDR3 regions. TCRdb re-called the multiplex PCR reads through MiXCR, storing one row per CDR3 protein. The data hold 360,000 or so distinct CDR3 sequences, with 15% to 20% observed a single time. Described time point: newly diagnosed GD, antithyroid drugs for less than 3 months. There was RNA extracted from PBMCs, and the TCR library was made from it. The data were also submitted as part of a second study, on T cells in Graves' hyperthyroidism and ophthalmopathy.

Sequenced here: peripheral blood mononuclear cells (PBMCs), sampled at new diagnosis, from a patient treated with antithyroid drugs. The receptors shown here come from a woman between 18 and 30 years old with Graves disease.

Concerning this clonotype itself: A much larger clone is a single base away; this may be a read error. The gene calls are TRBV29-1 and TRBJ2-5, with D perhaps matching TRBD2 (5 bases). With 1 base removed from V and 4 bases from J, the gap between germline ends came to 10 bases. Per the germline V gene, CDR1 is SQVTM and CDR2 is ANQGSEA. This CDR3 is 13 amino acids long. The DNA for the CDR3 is TGCAGCGTTGAAGGGGTCGGGATAGAGACCCAGTACTTC. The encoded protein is CSVEGVGIETQYF.

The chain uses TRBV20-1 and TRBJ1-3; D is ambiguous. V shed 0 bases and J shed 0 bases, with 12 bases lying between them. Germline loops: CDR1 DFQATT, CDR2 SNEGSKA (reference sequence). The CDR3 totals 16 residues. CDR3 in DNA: TGCAGTGCTAGAGATCTGGACGCCAACTCTGGAAACACCATATATTTT. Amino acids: CSARDLDANSGNTIYF.

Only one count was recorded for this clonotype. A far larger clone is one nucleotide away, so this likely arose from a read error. The DNA of the CDR3 is TGCGCCAGCAGCCAAGATCTTCGGGCCTACGAGCAGTACTTC. Translation gives CASSQDLRAYEQYF. This chain links TRBV2 with TRBJ2-7; D remains ambiguous. The CDR3 has 14 residues. Germline V CDR1 and CDR2: SNHLY, FYNNEI.

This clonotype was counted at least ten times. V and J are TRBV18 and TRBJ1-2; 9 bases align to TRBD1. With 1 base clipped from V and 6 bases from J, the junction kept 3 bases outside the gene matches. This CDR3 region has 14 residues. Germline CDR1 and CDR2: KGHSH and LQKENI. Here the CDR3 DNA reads TGTGCCAGCTCACCACGGTGGGACAGGGATGGCTACACCTTC. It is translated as CASSPRWDRDGYTF.

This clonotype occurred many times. For the CDR3, the DNA is TGTGCCAGCACCCCACTTATAGGCTATGGCTACACCTTC. Residues: CASTPLIGYGYTF. The chain is built from TRBV11-2 and TRBJ1-2; D not certain. The CDR3 loop spans 13 amino acids. V was cut by 7 bases and J by 4 bases, with 13 bases left in between. From germline, CDR1 is SGHAT and CDR2 FQNNGV.

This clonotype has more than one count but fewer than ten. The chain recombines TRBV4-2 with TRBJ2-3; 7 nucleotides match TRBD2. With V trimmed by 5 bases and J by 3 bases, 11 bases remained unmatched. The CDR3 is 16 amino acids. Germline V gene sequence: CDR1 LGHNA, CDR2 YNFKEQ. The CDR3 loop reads CASSKRRGGATDTQYF. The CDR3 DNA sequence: TGTGCCAGCAGCAAGCGGCGCGGGGGAGCTACAGATACGCAGTATTTT.

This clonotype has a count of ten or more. This CDR3 is CASNNRGRETQYF. The CDR3 nucleotides are TGTGCCAGCAACAACAGGGGGCGGGAGACCCAGTACTTC. The chain joins TRBV6-1 to TRBJ2-5; TRBD1 matches at 9 bases. Germline V gives CDR1 MNHNS, CDR2 SASEGT. There are 13 residues in the CDR3. The V gene end was trimmed by 7 bases and the J gene end by 5 bases; junction bases not matched to a gene: 5.

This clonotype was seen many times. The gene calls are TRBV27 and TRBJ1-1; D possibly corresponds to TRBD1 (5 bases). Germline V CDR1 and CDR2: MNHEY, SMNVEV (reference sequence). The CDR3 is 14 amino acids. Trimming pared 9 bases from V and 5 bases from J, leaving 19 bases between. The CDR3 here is CARSGPGLGTEAFF. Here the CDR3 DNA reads TGTGCCAGAAGTGGGCCAGGGCTCGGAACTGAAGCTTTCTTT.

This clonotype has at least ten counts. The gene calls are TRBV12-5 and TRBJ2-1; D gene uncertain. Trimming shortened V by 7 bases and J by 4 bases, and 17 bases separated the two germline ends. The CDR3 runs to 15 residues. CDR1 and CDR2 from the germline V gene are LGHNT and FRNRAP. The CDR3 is CASAMSPTTYNEQFF. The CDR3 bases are TGTGCTAGTGCTATGAGCCCCACAACTTACAATGAGCAGTTCTTC.

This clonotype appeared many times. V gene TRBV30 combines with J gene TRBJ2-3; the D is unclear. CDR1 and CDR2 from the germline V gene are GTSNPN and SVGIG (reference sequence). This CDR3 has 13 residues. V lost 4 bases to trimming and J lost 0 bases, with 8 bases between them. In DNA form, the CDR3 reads TGTGCCTGGACACCGCGTAGCACAGATACGCAGTATTTT. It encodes CAWTPRSTDTQYF.

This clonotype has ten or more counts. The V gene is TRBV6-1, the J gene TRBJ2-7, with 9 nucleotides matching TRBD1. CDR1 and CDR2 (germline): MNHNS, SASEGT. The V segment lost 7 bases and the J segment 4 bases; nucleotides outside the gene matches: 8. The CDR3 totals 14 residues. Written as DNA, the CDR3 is TGTGCCAGCACTCTAACGGGGACAGGGTACGAGCAGTACTTC. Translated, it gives CASTLTGTGYEQYF.

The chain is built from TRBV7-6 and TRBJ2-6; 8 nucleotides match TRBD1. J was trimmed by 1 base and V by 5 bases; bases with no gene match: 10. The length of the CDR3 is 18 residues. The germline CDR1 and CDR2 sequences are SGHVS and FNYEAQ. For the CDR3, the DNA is TGTGCCAGCAGCCAATACACTGGACAGGGATCTGGGGCCAACGTCCTGACTTTC. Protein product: CASSQYTGQGSGANVLTF.

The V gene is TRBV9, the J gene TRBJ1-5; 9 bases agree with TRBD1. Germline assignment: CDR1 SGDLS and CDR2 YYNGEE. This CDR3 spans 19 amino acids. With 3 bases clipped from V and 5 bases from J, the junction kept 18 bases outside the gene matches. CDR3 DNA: TGTGCCAGCAGCGACCGGGACAGGGAGTTAAGAAAGGGGGATCAGCCCCAGCATTTT. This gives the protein CASSDRDRELRKGDQPQHF. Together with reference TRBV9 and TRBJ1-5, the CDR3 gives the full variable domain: DSGVTQTPKHLITATGQRVTLRCSPRSGDLSVYWYQQSLDQGLQFLIQYYNGEERAKGNILERFSAQQFPDLHSELNLSSLELGDSALYFCASSDRDRELRKGDQPQHFGDGTRLSIL.

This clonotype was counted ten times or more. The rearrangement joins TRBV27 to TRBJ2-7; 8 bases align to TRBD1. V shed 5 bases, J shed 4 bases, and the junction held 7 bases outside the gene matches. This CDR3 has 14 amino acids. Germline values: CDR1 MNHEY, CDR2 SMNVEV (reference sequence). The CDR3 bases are TGTGCCAGCAGTCGGACAGGGCTGGGTTACGAGCAGTACTTC. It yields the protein CASSRTGLGYEQYF.

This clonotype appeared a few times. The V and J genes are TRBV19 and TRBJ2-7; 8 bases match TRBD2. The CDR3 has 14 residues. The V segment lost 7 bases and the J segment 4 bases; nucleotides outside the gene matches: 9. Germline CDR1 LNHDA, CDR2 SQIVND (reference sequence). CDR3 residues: CASKRSGSVYEQYF. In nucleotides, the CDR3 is TGTGCCAGTAAACGGAGCGGGAGCGTTTACGAGCAGTACTTC.

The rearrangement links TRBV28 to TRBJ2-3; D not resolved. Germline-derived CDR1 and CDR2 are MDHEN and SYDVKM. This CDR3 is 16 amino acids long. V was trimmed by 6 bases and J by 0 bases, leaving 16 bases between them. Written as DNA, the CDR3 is TGTGCCAGCAGCACCTTAAGGTGGGCCAGCACAGATACGCAGTATTTT. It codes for CASSTLRWASTDTQYF.

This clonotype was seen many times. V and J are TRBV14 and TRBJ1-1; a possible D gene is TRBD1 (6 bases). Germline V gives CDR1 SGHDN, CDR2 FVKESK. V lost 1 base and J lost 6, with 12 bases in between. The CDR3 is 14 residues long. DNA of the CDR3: TGTGCCAGCAGCCAAGTTGAGGGGGTATCTGAAGCTTTCTTT. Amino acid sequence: CASSQVEGVSEAFF.

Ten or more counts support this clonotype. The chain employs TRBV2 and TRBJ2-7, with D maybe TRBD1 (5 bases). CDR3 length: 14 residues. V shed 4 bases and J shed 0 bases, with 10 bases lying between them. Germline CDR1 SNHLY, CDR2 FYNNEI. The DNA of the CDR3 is TGTGCCAGCAGTGCCCTGACAGCCTCCTACGAGCAGTACTTC. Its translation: CASSALTASYEQYF.

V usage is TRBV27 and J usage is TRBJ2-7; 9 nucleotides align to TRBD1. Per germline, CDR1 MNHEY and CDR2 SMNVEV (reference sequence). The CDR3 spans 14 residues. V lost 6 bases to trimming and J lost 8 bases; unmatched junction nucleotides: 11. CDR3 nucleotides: TGTGCCAGCAGCGCCGGGACAGGGCGGGGGAAGCAGTACTTC. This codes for CASSAGTGRGKQYF.

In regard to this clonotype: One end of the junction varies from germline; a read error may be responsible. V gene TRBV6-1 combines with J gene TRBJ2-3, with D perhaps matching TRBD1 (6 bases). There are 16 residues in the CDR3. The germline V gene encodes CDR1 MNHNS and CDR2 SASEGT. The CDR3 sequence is CASSLRTDSFTDAQYF. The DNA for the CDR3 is TGTGCCAGCAGTCTCCGGACAGACTCTTTCACAGATGCGCAGTATTTT.

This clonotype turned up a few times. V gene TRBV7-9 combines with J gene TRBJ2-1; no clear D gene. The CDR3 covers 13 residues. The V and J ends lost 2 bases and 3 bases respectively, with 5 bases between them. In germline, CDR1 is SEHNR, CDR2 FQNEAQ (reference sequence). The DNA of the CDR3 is TGTGCCAGCAGCTTATCCCACTACAATGAGCAGTTCTTC. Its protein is CASSLSHYNEQFF.

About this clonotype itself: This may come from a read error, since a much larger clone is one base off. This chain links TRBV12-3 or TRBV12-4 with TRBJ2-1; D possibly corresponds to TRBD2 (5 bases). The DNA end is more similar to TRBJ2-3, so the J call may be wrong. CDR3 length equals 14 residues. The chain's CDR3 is CASGRTVVEVTQYF. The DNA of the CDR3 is TGTGCCAGCGGCCGGACGGTTGTGGAGGTTACGCAGTATTTT.

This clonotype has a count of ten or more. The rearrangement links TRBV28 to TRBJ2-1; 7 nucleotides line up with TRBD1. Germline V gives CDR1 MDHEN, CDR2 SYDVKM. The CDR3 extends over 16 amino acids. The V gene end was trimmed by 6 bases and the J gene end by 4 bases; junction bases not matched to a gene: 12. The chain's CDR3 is CASSRTGTVVYNEQFF. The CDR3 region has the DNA TGTGCCAGCAGCCGAACCGGGACAGTCGTTTACAATGAGCAGTTCTTC. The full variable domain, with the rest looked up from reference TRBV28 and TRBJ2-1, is DVKVTQSSRYLVKRTGEKVFLECVQDMDHENMFWYRQDPGLGLRLIYFSYDVKMKEKGDIPEGYSVSREKKERFSLILESASTNQTSMYLCASSRTGTVVYNEQFFGPGTRLTVL.